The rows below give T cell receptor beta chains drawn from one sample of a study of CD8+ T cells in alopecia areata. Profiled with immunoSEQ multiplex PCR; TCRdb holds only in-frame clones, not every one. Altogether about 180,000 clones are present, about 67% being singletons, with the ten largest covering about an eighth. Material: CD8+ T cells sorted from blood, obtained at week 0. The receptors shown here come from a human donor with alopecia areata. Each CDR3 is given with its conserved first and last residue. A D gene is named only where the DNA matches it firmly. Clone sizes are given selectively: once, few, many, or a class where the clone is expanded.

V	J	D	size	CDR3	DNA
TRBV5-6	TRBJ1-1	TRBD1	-	CASSLGTGGTEAFF	TGTGCCAGCAGCTTGGGGACAGGGGGCACTGAAGCTTTCTTT
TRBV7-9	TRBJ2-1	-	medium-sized	CASRWEGDRLNNEQFF	TGTGCCAGCAGGTGGGAGGGGGACAGGCTAAACAATGAGCAGTTCTTC
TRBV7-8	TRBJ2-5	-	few	CASSFGLRRGGETQYF	TGTGCCAGCAGCTTCGGACTGCGCCGAGGAGGGGAGACCCAGTACTTC
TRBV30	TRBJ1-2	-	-	CAWMGGGYTF	TGTGCCTGGATGGGGGGTGGCTACACCTTC
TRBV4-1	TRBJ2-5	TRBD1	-	CASSQGTGGLQETQYF	TGCGCCAGCAGCCAAGGGACAGGGGGCCTCCAAGAGACCCAGTACTTC
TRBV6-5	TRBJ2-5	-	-	CASSYSGTAAQETQYF	TGTGCCAGCAGTTACTCCGGGACGGCGGCACAAGAGACCCAGTACTTC
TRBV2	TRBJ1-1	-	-	CASSETPEAFF	TGTGCCAGCAGTGAAACCCCTGAAGCTTTCTTT
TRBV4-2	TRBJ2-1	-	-	CASSQEAGDRRTHEQFF	TGTGCCAGCAGCCAGGAAGCGGGGGACAGACGTACTCATGAGCAGTTCTTC
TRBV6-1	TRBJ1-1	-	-	CASISPGVVNTEAFF	TGTGCCAGCATTAGCCCGGGTGTCGTGAACACTGAAGCTTTCTTT
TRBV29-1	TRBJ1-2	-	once	CSYHGGEGYTF	TGCAGCTACCACGGGGGTGAGGGCTACACCTTC
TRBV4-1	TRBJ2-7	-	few	CASSLGPASYEQYF	TGCGCCAGCAGCCTCGGTCCAGCCTCCTACGAGCAGTACTTC
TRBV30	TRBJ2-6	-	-	CAWTPTPWGANVLTF	TGTGCCTGGACTCCCACCCCCTGGGGGGCCAACGTCCTGACTTTC
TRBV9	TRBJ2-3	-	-	CASSVAGSSTDTQYF	TGTGCCAGCAGCGTAGCGGGTAGTAGCACAGATACGCAGTATTTT
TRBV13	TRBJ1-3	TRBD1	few	CASSLAGTGTGNTIYF	TGTGCCAGCAGCTTAGCCGGGACAGGGACTGGAAACACCATATATTTT
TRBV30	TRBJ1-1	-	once	CAWSVLGGDPNTEAFF	TGTGCCTGGAGTGTCCTTGGGGGAGACCCGAACACTGAAGCTTTCTTT
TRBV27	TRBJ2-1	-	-	CASSLSTGNEQFF	TGTGCCAGCAGTTTATCGACGGGGAATGAGCAGTTCTTC
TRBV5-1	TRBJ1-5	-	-	CASSLGAGSNQPQHF	TGCGCCAGCAGCTTGGGGGCGGGTAGCAATCAGCCCCAGCATTTT
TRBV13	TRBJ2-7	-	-	CASSLGSDYEQYF	TGTGCCAGCAGCTTGGGGTCTGACTACGAGCAGTACTTC
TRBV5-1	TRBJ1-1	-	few	CASSLRQGYMNTEAFF	TGCGCCAGCAGCCTTCGGCAGGGGTACATGAACACTGAAGCTTTCTTT
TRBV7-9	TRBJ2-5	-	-	CASSLSVRETQYF	TGTGCCAGCAGTTTGAGCGTTCGAGAGACCCAGTACTTC
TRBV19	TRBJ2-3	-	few	CASSIEDLTDTQYF	TGTGCCAGTAGTATAGAGGACCTTACAGATACGCAGTATTTT
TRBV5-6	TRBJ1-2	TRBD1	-	CASSHGTALYGYTF	TGTGCCAGCAGCCACGGGACAGCCCTCTATGGCTACACCTTC
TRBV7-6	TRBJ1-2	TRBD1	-	CASSLAGQGAAGYTF	TGTGCCAGCAGCTTAGCAGGACAGGGGGCGGCCGGCTACACCTTC
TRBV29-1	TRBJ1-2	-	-	CSVEDWGGPGDGYTF	TGCAGCGTTGAAGATTGGGGAGGTCCGGGCGATGGCTACACCTTC
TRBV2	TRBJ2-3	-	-	CASNPYGTIITDTQYF	TGTGCCAGCAACCCGTACGGCACGATAATAACAGATACGCAGTATTTT
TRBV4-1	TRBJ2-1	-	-	CASSQAEGRTKFF	TGCGCCAGCAGCCAAGCAGAGGGACGTACAAAGTTCTTC
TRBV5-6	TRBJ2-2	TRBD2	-	CASSLQTGGLAFTGELFF	TGTGCCAGCAGCTTACAAACGGGGGGACTAGCTTTCACCGGGGAGCTGTTTTTT
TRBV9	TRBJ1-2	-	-	CASSSAGLNYGYTF	TGTGCCAGCAGTTCCGCTGGACTGAACTATGGCTACACCTTC
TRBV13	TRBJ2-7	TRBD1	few	CASSPQGGTGTREQYF	TGTGCCAGCAGCCCCCAGGGGGGGACAGGGACACGAGAGCAGTACTTC
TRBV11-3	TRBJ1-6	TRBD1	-	CASRDNRGPYNSPLHF	TGTGCCAGCAGGGATAACAGGGGACCCTATAATTCACCCCTCCACTTT
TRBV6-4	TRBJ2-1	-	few	CASSDSNRYEQFF	TGTGCCAGCAGTGACTCGAATAGGTATGAGCAGTTCTTC
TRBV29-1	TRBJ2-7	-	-	CSARPSATYEQYF	TGCAGCGCCCGGCCGTCAGCTACCTACGAGCAGTACTTC
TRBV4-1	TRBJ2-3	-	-	CASSQEQRSTDTQYF	TGCGCCAGCAGCCAAGAACAGCGGAGCACAGATACGCAGTATTTT
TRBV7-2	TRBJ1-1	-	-	CASSPFVNTEAFF	TGTGCCAGCAGCCCCTTTGTGAACACTGAAGCTTTCTTT
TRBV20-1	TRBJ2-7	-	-	CSAMTGHEQYF	TGCAGTGCTATGACGGGCCACGAGCAGTACTTC
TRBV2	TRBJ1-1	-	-	CASSATIRGVRTEAFF	TGTGCCAGCAGTGCGACTATAAGGGGCGTGCGCACTGAAGCTTTCTTT
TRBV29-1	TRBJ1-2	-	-	CSVEGRSRDANRYGYTF	TGCAGCGTTGAAGGTCGGAGCCGGGACGCAAACCGCTATGGCTACACCTTC
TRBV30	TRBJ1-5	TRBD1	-	CAWSVRDRLYSNQPQHF	TGTGCCTGGAGTGTCCGGGACAGACTATATAGCAATCAGCCCCAGCATTTT
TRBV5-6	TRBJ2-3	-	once	CASSTWDTLTDTQYF	TGTGCCAGCAGCACTTGGGACACACTCACAGATACGCAGTATTTT
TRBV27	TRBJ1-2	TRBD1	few	CASSLTQGARGYTF	TGTGCCAGCAGTTTAACTCAGGGGGCGCGTGGCTACACCTTC
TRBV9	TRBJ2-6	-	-	CASSVSGAGANVLTF	TGTGCCAGCAGCGTTTCGGGGGCTGGGGCCAACGTCCTGACTTTC
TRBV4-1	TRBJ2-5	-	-	CASSHPSSQPPFQETQYF	TGCGCCAGCAGCCACCCCTCCTCGCAGCCACCTTTTCAAGAGACCCAGTACTTC
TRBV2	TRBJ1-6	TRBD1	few	CASSVRGQNSPLHF	TGTGCCAGCAGTGTCAGGGGACAGAATTCACCCCTCCACTTT
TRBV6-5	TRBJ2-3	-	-	CASSPSLGSTDTQYF	TGTGCCAGCAGTCCAAGCCTGGGTAGCACAGATACGCAGTATTTT
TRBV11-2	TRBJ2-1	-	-	CASSFALVQFF	TGTGCCAGCAGCTTCGCTTTGGTGCAGTTCTTC
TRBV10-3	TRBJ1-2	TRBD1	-	CAISARTGGDNYGYTF	TGTGCCATCAGTGCAAGAACAGGGGGCGATAACTATGGCTACACCTTC
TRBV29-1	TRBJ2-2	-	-	CSVEPISTTGELFF	TGCAGCGTTGAACCTATTTCGACTACCGGGGAGCTGTTTTTT
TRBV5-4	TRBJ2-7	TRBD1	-	CASSNRGVSYEQYF	TGTGCCAGCTCAAACAGGGGAGTCTCCTACGAGCAGTACTTC
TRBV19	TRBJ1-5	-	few	CASRPGEGGGQPQHF	TGTGCCAGTAGGCCCGGGGAAGGGGGTGGACAGCCCCAGCATTTT
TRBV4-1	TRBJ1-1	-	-	CASSQEAANTEAFF	TGCGCCAGCAGCCAAGAGGCAGCAAACACTGAAGCTTTCTTT
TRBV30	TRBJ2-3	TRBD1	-	CAWSGTGGSTDTQYF	TGTGCCTGGAGTGGGACAGGGGGCAGCACAGATACGCAGTATTTT
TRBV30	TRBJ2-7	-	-	CAWSRAGYEQYF	TGTGCCTGGAGTCGAGCGGGTTACGAGCAGTACTTC
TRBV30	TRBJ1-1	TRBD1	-	CAWSVRIQDRGWNTEAFF	TGTGCCTGGAGTGTACGTATCCAGGACAGGGGATGGAACACTGAAGCTTTCTTT
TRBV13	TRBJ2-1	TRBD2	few	CASSWTSGEYNEQFF	TGTGCCAGCAGCTGGACTAGCGGGGAGTACAATGAGCAGTTCTTC